The 9 T cell receptor beta chains in this list originate from one sample, sequenced in a study of T cell clones after liver transplantation (dated by TCRdb to between 2018 and 2021). To prepare the library, the immunoSEQ multiplex PCR assay was applied. TCRdb provides this immuneACCESS table in a form limited to in-frame rearrangements. Some clones are lacking; in checked studies, under half of them reflect an unresolved V gene, and why the rest are absent is not known. Across this sample there are roughly 72,000 clones, with less than 90% seen only once. The ten largest account for 2.1% of the sample. The sequenced sample was CD4+ T cells from blood, obtained about 50 months after liver transplant. These TCRs come from a human patient who received a liver transplant. After a transplant, certain T cells may trace back to the graft donor.

The chain employs TRBV5-1 and TRBJ1-3; maybe TRBD1 (5 bases). The V end was cut by 3 bases, the J end by 6 bases, with 13 bases between. This CDR3 contains 14 residues. The germline V gene has CDR1 SGHRS and CDR2 YFSETQ. The DNA of the CDR3 is TGCGCCAGCAGCTCTGGCCCGGGGCTAAACACCATATATTTT. It translates to CASSSGPGLNTIYF.

V gene TRBV14 combines with J gene TRBJ2-6; D is possibly TRBD1 (5 bases). V shed 1 base and J shed 1 base, with 11 bases lying between them. There are 17 residues in the CDR3. Germline V CDR1 and CDR2: SGHDN, FVKESK. CDR3 sequence: CASSQGFRGSGANVLTF. CDR3 bases: TGTGCCAGCAGCCAAGGATTTAGGGGTTCTGGGGCCAACGTCCTGACTTTC.

The V call is TRBV9, the J call TRBJ2-5; 13 bases are a match to TRBD2. The germline V gene has CDR1 SGDLS and CDR2 YYNGEE. Losses at the gene ends were 3 bases for V and 5 bases for J; bases not matched to a gene: 4. The CDR3 has 15 amino acids. CDR3 in DNA: TGTGCCAGCAGCGGGGGGACTAGCGGGAATGAGACCCAGTACTTC. Amino acids: CASSGGTSGNETQYF.

As regards this clone: Relative to the germline gene, one junction end is altered; a read error may explain this. CDR3 protein: CASSLDGGAYNEQFF. The CDR3 DNA sequence: TGTGCTAGCAGCTTAGACGGGGGGGCTTACAATGAGCAGTTCTTC. The chain carries TRBV7-7 and TRBJ2-1; 8 bases match TRBD2. The CDR3 extends over 15 amino acids. CDR1 is SSHAT, CDR2 FNYEAQ, per germline (reference sequence).

This sequence joins TRBV9 and TRBJ2-4; 15 nucleotides agree with TRBD2. Germline loops: CDR1 SGDLS, CDR2 YYNGEE. V lost 4 bases, J lost 6 bases, and 14 bases stayed unmatched. This CDR3 has 19 residues. CDR3 sequence: CASSPPGLAGGSGSNIQYF. The CDR3 DNA reads TGTGCCAGCAGCCCCCCCGGACTAGCGGGAGGGTCCGGATCAAACATTCAGTACTTC.

As to this clone: Compared with germline, one end of the junction differs, possibly owing to a read error. The chain recombines TRBV6-1 with TRBJ1-2, with 10 bases identical to TRBD1. Germline CDR1 MNHNS, CDR2 SASEGT. The CDR3 spans 12 residues. The CDR3 DNA sequence: TGTGCCAGCAGTGAATGGGGAGGACAGGGGGCCTTC. Encoded protein: CASSEWGGQGAF.

The chain couples TRBV1 to TRBJ2-1; TRBD2 is the table's D call, not checked against the DNA. TRBV1 is listed as a pseudogene. This CDR3 has 16 amino acids. For the CDR3, the DNA is TGCACCAGCAGCCCAAGGGCTAGCGGCAATGCTGATGAGCAGTTCTTC. Translated: CTSSPRASGNADEQFF.

V usage is TRBV11-3 and J usage is TRBJ2-1, with 7 bases fitting TRBD2. The CDR3 contains 14 residues. With 1 base clipped from V and 11 bases from J, the junction kept 8 bases outside the gene matches. CDR1 is SGHNT, CDR2 YENEEA, per germline. The DNA for the CDR3 is TGTGCCAGCAGCTTAGCGGCGGGAGTGGGTAAGCAGTTCTTC. It specifies CASSLAAGVGKQFF.

The chain recombines TRBV15 with TRBJ2-7; maybe TRBD2 (6 bases). This CDR3 is 15 amino acids long. V gave up 4 bases and J gave up 6 bases, with 19 bases separating them. Germline loops: CDR1 LNHNV, CDR2 YYDKDF (reference sequence). In DNA, the CDR3 is TGTGCCACCAGCAATCGGCGGGGTGGGGCGGTCGAGCAGTACTTC. This translates into CATSNRRGGAVEQYF.